The T cell receptor beta chain described here comes from a study of shared clonotypes between healthy human individuals. Study-level points and caveats: Larger estimated richness was generally seen in naive subsets than in memory subsets.

CD45RO negativity and positive selection for CCR7 defined naive CD8 cells, a population that excluded terminally differentiated effector memory CD45RA+ cells. CDR1 is MNHEY, CDR2 SMNVEV, per germline (reference sequence). CDR3 length: 12 residues. V lost 7 bases and J 7 bases, leaving 13 bases between the germline ends. The protocol was immunoSEQ multiplex PCR, while the TCRdb copy is restricted to in-frame clones and leaves out a portion. Altogether about 2 million clones are present, roughly 95% being singletons, with the ten largest covering around 1%. Turning to this clone: What it recognizes is unknown.

The material sequenced was naive CD8+ T cells sorted from blood. The gene calls are TRBV27 and TRBJ1-2; no definite D call. This clonotype originated in a man aged 18 to 35 in good health. Here the CDR3 DNA reads TGTGCCAGCAAGCATGACGGAGGTGGCTACACCTTC. It is translated as CASKHDGGGYTF.